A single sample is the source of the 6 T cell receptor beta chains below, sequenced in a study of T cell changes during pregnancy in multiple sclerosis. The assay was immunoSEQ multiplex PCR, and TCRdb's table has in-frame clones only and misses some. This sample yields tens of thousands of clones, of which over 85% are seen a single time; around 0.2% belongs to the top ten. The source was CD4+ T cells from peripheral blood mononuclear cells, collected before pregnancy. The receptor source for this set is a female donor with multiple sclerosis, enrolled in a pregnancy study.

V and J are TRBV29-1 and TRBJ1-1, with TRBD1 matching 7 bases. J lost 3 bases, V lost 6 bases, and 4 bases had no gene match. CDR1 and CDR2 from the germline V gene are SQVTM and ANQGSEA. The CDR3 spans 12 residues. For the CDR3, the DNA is TGCAGCGTGAGGGGGCTATACACTGAAGCTTTCTTT. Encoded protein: CSVRGLYTEAFF.

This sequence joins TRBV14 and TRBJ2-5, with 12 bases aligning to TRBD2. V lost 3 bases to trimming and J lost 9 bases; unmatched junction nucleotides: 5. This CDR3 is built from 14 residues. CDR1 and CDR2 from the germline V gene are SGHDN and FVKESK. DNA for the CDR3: TGTGCCAGCAGCCATCTAGCGGGAGGGATCCCCCAGTACTTC. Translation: CASSHLAGGIPQYF.

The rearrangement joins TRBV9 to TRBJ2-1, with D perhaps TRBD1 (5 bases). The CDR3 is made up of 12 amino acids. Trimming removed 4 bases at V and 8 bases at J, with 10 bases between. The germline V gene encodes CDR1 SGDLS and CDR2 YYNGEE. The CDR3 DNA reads TGTGCCAGCAGCTTAGAAGGGGATGAGCAGTTCTTC. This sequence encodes CASSLEGDEQFF.

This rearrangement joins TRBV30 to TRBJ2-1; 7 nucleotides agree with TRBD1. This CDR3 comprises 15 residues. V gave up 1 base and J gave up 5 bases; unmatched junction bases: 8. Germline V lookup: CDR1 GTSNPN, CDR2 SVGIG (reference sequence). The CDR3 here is CAWSGGQRQNNEQFF. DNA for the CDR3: TGTGCCTGGAGTGGGGGACAGCGGCAAAACAATGAGCAGTTCTTC.

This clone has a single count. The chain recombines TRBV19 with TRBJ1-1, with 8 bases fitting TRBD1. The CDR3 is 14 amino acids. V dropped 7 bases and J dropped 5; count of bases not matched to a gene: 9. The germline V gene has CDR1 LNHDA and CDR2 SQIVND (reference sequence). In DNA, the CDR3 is TGTGCCAGTACCCCGGACAGGGCGCGGACTGAAGCTTTCTTT. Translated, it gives CASTPDRARTEAFF.

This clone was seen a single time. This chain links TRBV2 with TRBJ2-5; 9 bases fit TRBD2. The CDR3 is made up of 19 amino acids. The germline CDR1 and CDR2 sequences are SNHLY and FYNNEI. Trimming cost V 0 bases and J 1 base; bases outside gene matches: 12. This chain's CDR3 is CASSEASPGAGGFQETQYF. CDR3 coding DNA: TGTGCCAGCAGTGAAGCCAGTCCGGGAGCGGGGGGCTTCCAAGAGACCCAGTACTTC.